One and the same sample provided the 29 T cell receptor beta chains below, sequenced in a study of cytomegalovirus exposure and HLA in healthy donors. Primers for the PCR totalled 60 Vbeta and 13 Jbeta. Here immunoSEQ multiplex PCR was the method, and the copy in TCRdb shows in-frame clones only, minus some. Seen here are approximately 100,000 clones, about 76% observed once, and the top ten hold around 5%. The sample taken for sequencing was PBMCs. The receptors were sampled from a woman aged 40 to 55 in good health and CMV-seronegative.

This chain uses TRBV5-4 with TRBJ1-6; 9 nucleotides match TRBD1. Germline V gene sequence: CDR1 SGHNT, CDR2 YYREEE (reference sequence). The CDR3 is 15 amino acids. V shed 1 base and J 8 bases; nucleotides not matched to a gene: 4. CDR3 nucleotide sequence: TGTGCCAGCAGCTTGCCAGGACAGGGGTATTCACCCCTCCACTTT. Translation: CASSLPGQGYSPLHF.

CDR3 DNA sequence: TGTGCCAGTAGGAACAGGGGAGATTGGACTGAAGCTTTCTTT. It codes for CASRNRGDWTEAFF. This chain joins TRBV19 and TRBJ1-1, with TRBD1 matching over 7 bases. Germline CDR1 is LNHDA and CDR2 is SQIVND (reference sequence). Losses at the gene ends were 6 bases for V and 5 bases for J; bases not matched to a gene: 9. CDR3 length: 14 amino acids.

The chain joins TRBV5-6 to TRBJ1-5; D might be TRBD1 (5 bases). CDR1 and CDR2 (germline): SGHDT, YYEEEE. CDR3 length equals 15 residues. V lost 4 bases to trimming and J lost 0 bases, with 11 bases between them. The DNA for the CDR3 is TGTGCCAGCAGCCGGAAGGGGTATAGCAATCAGCCCCAGCATTTT. Translating it yields CASSRKGYSNQPQHF.

The sample holds a few counts of this clone. V and J are TRBV15 and TRBJ1-1; possibly TRBD1 for D (6 bases). V lost 0 bases and J 7 bases, leaving 9 bases between the germline ends. The length of the CDR3 is 13 residues. The V gene's germline CDR1 is LNHNV and CDR2 YYDKDF (reference sequence). The CDR3 nucleotides read TGTGCCACCAGCAGAGATGAGGGACATGAAGCTTTCTTT. Residues: CATSRDEGHEAFF. Supplemented by reference TRBV15 and TRBJ1-1, the full variable domain reads DAMVIQNPRYQVTQFGKPVTLSCSQTLNHNVMYWYQQKSSQAPKLLFHYYDKDFNNEADTPDNFQSRRPNTSFCFLDIRSPGLGDTAMYLCATSRDEGHEAFFGQGTRLTVV.

This chain joins TRBV11-2 and TRBJ1-2; D might be TRBD1 (5 bases). Germline V CDR1 and CDR2: SGHAT, FQNNGV. The CDR3 spans 14 residues. V lost 4 bases to trimming and J lost 2 bases, with 11 bases between them. CDR3 nucleotides: TGTGCCAGCAGCTCATTCAGGGTGAACTATGGCTACACCTTC. Translating it yields CASSSFRVNYGYTF.

The V call is TRBV5-1, the J call TRBJ2-7, with 7 nucleotides matching TRBD1. CDR3 length equals 15 residues. Per germline, CDR1 SGHRS and CDR2 YFSETQ. Trimming took 5 bases from V and 3 from J; bases not matched to a gene: 11. The chain's CDR3 is CASSRDRAEYYEQYF. The CDR3 DNA reads as TGCGCCAGCAGTCGAGACAGGGCCGAGTACTACGAGCAGTACTTC. The full variable domain, rest sourced from reference TRBV5-1 and TRBJ2-7, is KAGVTQTPRYLIKTRGQQVTLSCSPISGHRSVSWYQQTPGQGLQFLFEYFSETQRNKGNFPGRFSGRQFSNSRSEMNVSTLELGDSALYLCASSRDRAEYYEQYFGPGTRLTVT.

The chain joins TRBV10-3 to TRBJ2-1; 7 positions agree with TRBD2. Germline V lookup: CDR1 ENHRY, CDR2 SYGVKD. V dropped 0 bases and J dropped 9; count of bases not matched to a gene: 11. This CDR3 contains 16 residues. In DNA, the CDR3 is TGTGCCATCAGTGAGTCGCGGGTGGGGGGGAGTAGTGAGCAGTTCTTC. Protein product: CAISESRVGGSSEQFF.

This chain joins TRBV9 and TRBJ2-1, with 10 bases fitting TRBD2. The CDR3 consists of 16 residues. Germline CDR1 is SGDLS and CDR2 is YYNGEE. Germline trimming cut 0 bases from V and 5 bases from J; bases unmatched to any gene: 5. The CDR3 nucleotides read TGTGCCAGCAGCGTAGTTGCTAGCGGGGGAAACAATGAGCAGTTCTTC. It codes for CASSVVASGGNNEQFF. Complete variable domain (other parts from reference TRBV9 and TRBJ2-1): DSGVTQTPKHLITATGQRVTLRCSPRSGDLSVYWYQQSLDQGLQFLIQYYNGEERAKGNILERFSAQQFPDLHSELNLSSLELGDSALYFCASSVVASGGNNEQFFGPGTRLTVL.

The chain employs TRBV6-1 and TRBJ2-7; TRBD1 aligns across 10 bases. The CDR3 has 15 residues. V was clipped by 4 bases and J by 7 bases; unmatched bases: 10. The germline V gene encodes CDR1 MNHNS and CDR2 SASEGT. As DNA, the CDR3 is TGTGCCAGCAGTGGACAGGGGGCTGCCGTCGGGGAGCAGTACTTC. Protein: CASSGQGAAVGEQYF.

V gene TRBV5-8 combines with J gene TRBJ1-5; TRBD1 matches at 8 bases. Per the germline V gene, CDR1 is SGHTS and CDR2 is YDEGEE. The CDR3 has 15 amino acids. After removal of 5 bases from V and 7 bases from J, the junction contained 11 bases not matched to a gene. The CDR3 is CASSIGQGDRQPQHF. CDR3 nucleotides: TGTGCCAGCAGTATAGGGCAGGGGGACAGGCAGCCCCAGCATTTT.

This clone has a handful of counts. The V and J genes are TRBV9 and TRBJ2-5, with 10 bases that match TRBD2. This CDR3 spans 16 amino acids. Germline CDR1 and CDR2: SGDLS and YYNGEE. J was trimmed by 4 bases and V by 0 bases; bases with no gene match: 6. CDR3 amino acids: CASSVGGSGGRETQYF. CDR3 DNA: TGTGCCAGCAGCGTAGGGGGTAGCGGGGGGAGAGAGACCCAGTACTTC.

The CDR3 spells CASSSVSGEQYF. For the CDR3, the DNA is TGTGCCAGCAGCTCCGTTAGCGGGGAGCAGTACTTC. The chain links TRBV13 to TRBJ2-7, with TRBD2 matching over 7 bases. Germline V gives CDR1 PRHDT, CDR2 FYEKMQ (reference sequence). Trimming removed 4 bases from V and 7 bases from J; junction bases left unmatched: 4. CDR3 length equals 12 residues.

The chain has TRBV7-9 and TRBJ1-1; TRBD1 might be the D (5 bases). Looked up from germline, CDR1 is SEHNR and CDR2 is FQNEAQ (reference sequence). V was trimmed by 3 bases and J by 6 bases, leaving 11 bases between them. This CDR3 has 13 amino acids. CDR3 nucleotide sequence: TGTGCCAGCAGCTTTGTAACAGGCGCTGAAGCTTTCTTT. Translated, it gives CASSFVTGAEAFF.

V and J are TRBV5-1 and TRBJ1-1; 9 bases are a match to TRBD1. Unmatched junction bases numbered 14, after V lost 4 bases and J lost 4 bases. Germline CDR1 SGHRS, CDR2 YFSETQ. The CDR3 length is 17 residues. As DNA, the CDR3 is TGCGCCAGCAGCAGGACCGGGACAGGGTTGTCGGCCACTGAAGCTTTCTTT. It encodes CASSRTGTGLSATEAFF.

This clone has a handful of counts. The chain links TRBV2 to TRBJ2-3; possible D gene TRBD2, 5 bases. With 4 bases removed from V and 3 bases from J, the gap between germline ends came to 8 bases. The CDR3 runs to 13 residues. The germline V gene has CDR1 SNHLY and CDR2 FYNNEI. The CDR3 DNA follows: TGTGCCAGCAGTGTCGGGGTTACAGATACGCAGTATTTT. Protein sequence: CASSVGVTDTQYF.

The chain joins TRBV11-2 to TRBJ2-7, with 8 bases that match TRBD2. In germline, CDR1 is SGHAT, CDR2 FQNNGV. V shed 4 bases and J 6 bases; nucleotides not matched to a gene: 14. The CDR3 contains 16 residues. The DNA for the CDR3 is TGTGCCAGCAGCTCGCGCCTCTTCGGGGGGGCTGGCGAGCAGTACTTC. This sequence encodes CASSSRLFGGAGEQYF.

The chain recombines TRBV7-9 with TRBJ1-2, with 7 bases identical to TRBD1. Germline CDR1 SEHNR, CDR2 FQNEAQ (reference sequence). J lost 0 bases, V lost 4 bases, and 14 bases had no gene match. CDR3 size: 18 residues. CDR3 in amino acids: CASSSSGYQTGTNYGYTF. The CDR3 nucleotides are TGTGCCAGCAGCTCGTCTGGTTACCAGACAGGGACTAACTATGGCTACACCTTC. Based on the CDR3 plus reference TRBV7-9 and TRBJ1-2, the full variable domain is DTGVSQNPRHKITKRGQNVTFRCDPISEHNRLYWYRQTLGQGPEFLTYFQNEAQLEKSRLLSDRFSAERPKGSFSTLEIQRTEQGDSAMYLCASSSSGYQTGTNYGYTFGSGTRLTVV.

The J gene is TRBJ1-2, the V gene TRBV9, with D unclear. Germline values: CDR1 SGDLS, CDR2 YYNGEE. CDR3 length equals 11 residues. The ends were cut back, 5 bases at V and 8 bases at J, with 10 bases in the middle. The CDR3 reads CASRGSYGYTF. DNA for the CDR3: TGTGCCAGCAGGGGGAGTTACGGCTACACCTTC.

The chain has TRBV7-2 and TRBJ2-1; 13 bases agree with TRBD2. The germline V gene encodes CDR1 SGHTA and CDR2 FQGNSA. The junction had 8 bases not matched to a gene; V was cut back by 6 bases and J by 6 bases. The CDR3 consists of 16 residues. The CDR3 DNA follows: TGTGCCAGCAGGACTAGCGGGGGGACCGGAGCCAATGAGCAGTTCTTC. Its translation: CASRTSGGTGANEQFF. Based on the CDR3 plus reference TRBV7-2 and TRBJ2-1, the full variable domain is GAGVSQSPSNKVTEKGKDVELRCDPISGHTALYWYRQSLGQGLEFLIYFQGNSAPDKSGLPSDRFSAERTGGSVSTLTIQRTQQEDSAVYLCASRTSGGTGANEQFFGPGTRLTVL.

The chain recombines TRBV4-3 with TRBJ1-4; 9 bases match TRBD1. Germline CDR1 is LGHNA and CDR2 is YSLEER. V was pared by 3 bases and J by 7 bases, with 9 bases of the junction left unmatched. The CDR3 runs to 16 residues. This chain's CDR3 is CASSQGSGQGSEKLFF. Here the CDR3 DNA reads TGCGCCAGCAGCCAGGGCTCAGGACAGGGGAGTGAAAAACTGTTTTTT.

This clone turned up a few times. CDR3 DNA sequence: TGTGCCAGCAGCTTATCGGAGTCTGGGGCCAACGTCCTGACTTTC. Protein product: CASSLSESGANVLTF. This chain connects TRBV7-9 to TRBJ2-6; D gene unclear. The CDR3 contains 15 residues. V shed 2 bases and J shed 1 base, with 6 bases lying between them. Germline values: CDR1 SEHNR, CDR2 FQNEAQ (reference sequence).

V and J are TRBV19 and TRBJ1-5; the D is unclear. CDR1 is LNHDA, CDR2 SQIVND, per germline (reference sequence). This CDR3 comprises 15 residues. Trimming removed 7 bases at V and 0 bases at J, with 13 bases between. The CDR3, as DNA: TGTGCCAGTAAAACCCAGGTAGATAGCAATCAGCCCCAGCATTTT. Protein product: CASKTQVDSNQPQHF.

The rearrangement links TRBV7-8 to TRBJ1-5; 10 bases line up with TRBD1. Germline V gene data show CDR1 as SGHVS and CDR2 as FQNEAQ. The CDR3 loop spans 16 amino acids. The junction had 9 bases not matched to a gene; V was cut back by 5 bases and J by 5 bases. The CDR3 reads CASSAPGQGWDQPQHF. Written as DNA, the CDR3 is TGTGCCAGCAGCGCACCGGGACAGGGGTGGGATCAGCCCCAGCATTTT.

This clone was detected a few times. This rearrangement joins TRBV7-9 to TRBJ1-1; 10 bases are shared with TRBD1. With 5 bases clipped from V and 4 bases from J, the junction kept 7 bases outside the gene matches. CDR3 size: 15 residues. Germline-derived CDR1 and CDR2 are SEHNR and FQNEAQ (reference sequence). The CDR3 region has the DNA TGTGCCAGCAGCCCGCAGGGACAGGGGTCCACTGAAGCTTTCTTT. It encodes CASSPQGQGSTEAFF.

As for this clone: A read error may produce the germline difference seen at one junction end. The same CDR3 also results from other DNA sequences found in this sample. This chain joins TRBV7-9 and TRBJ1-1, with TRBD1 matching 9 bases. Germline V gene sequence: CDR1 SEHNR, CDR2 FQNEAQ (reference sequence). The CDR3 sequence is 14 residues long. CDR3 amino acids: CASSLGTGSTEAFF. CDR3 coding DNA: TGTGCTAGCAGCTTGGGGACAGGGAGCACTGAAGCTTTCTTT.

This rearrangement joins TRBV7-3 to TRBJ1-5; possible D gene TRBD1, 5 bases. This CDR3 is 13 amino acids long. Germline-derived CDR1 and CDR2 are SGHTA and FQGTGA. Trimming removed 9 bases at V and 1 base at J, with 10 bases between. This chain's CDR3 is CASSRGSNQPQHF. CDR3 DNA: TGTGCCAGTTCTCGGGGGAGCAATCAGCCCCAGCATTTT.

The gene calls are TRBV2 and TRBJ1-5; possible D gene TRBD1, 5 bases. Between the trimmed V and J ends, which lost 5 bases and 0 bases, there was a span of 8 bases. Germline V CDR1 and CDR2: SNHLY, FYNNEI. The CDR3 has 14 residues. The CDR3 DNA reads TGTGCCAGCAGTTCGGACATTAGCAATCAGCCCCAGCATTTT. Translated, it gives CASSSDISNQPQHF.

The V and J genes are TRBV6-1 and TRBJ2-7; 10 bases agree with TRBD2. Germline trimming cut 1 base from V and 3 bases from J; bases unmatched to any gene: 3. CDR1 is MNHNS, CDR2 SASEGT, per germline. The CDR3 has 15 residues. CDR3 DNA: TGTGCCAGCAGTGAAGAGCGGGGGGGCCGCTACGAGCAGTACTTC. Amino acids: CASSEERGGRYEQYF.

The genes are TRBV6-1 and TRBJ1-6; perhaps TRBD1 as D (5 bases). This CDR3 contains 16 residues. Germline V gene sequence: CDR1 MNHNS, CDR2 SASEGT. V lost 2 bases and J 8 bases, leaving 16 bases between the germline ends. CDR3 sequence: CASSERAGVGYSPLHF. CDR3 sequence (DNA): TGTGCCAGCAGTGAAAGGGCGGGGGTGGGGTATTCACCCCTCCACTTT.